The TCR beta chain under discussion was sequenced for a study of blood T cell repertoires in COVID-19. Turning to the study itself: Whether acute or convalescent, the COVID-19 samples came from the United States, Italy and Spain. The analysed material was cDNA or gDNA that came from T cells, B-cell-depleted T cells, or PBMCs.

Trimming at V came to 1 base and at J to 2 bases, leaving 24 bases not matched to a gene. Germline CDR1 reads SQVTM; CDR2 reads ANQGSEA. The CDR3 length is 21 residues. Per the study methods: By means of reference gene primer amplification, nucleated cell counts were estimated. Profiling relied on immunoSEQ multiplex PCR, and the TCRdb table lists in-frame clones only, not all of them. The D gene and trimming were derived from the DNA, and the V and J assignments and clone size from that table. The table has fewer than 200,000 clones, about 85% seen once. The receptor was isolated from a man in his 60s who had recovered from COVID-19. Source material: peripheral blood. V is TRBV29-1 and J is TRBJ2-5, with 8 bases that match TRBD1. This CDR3 reads CSVEVASGGLVFGILQETQYF. The CDR3 bases are TGCAGCGTTGAAGTAGCGTCAGGGGGCCTCGTGTTTGGCATACTACAAGAGACCCAGTACTTC.